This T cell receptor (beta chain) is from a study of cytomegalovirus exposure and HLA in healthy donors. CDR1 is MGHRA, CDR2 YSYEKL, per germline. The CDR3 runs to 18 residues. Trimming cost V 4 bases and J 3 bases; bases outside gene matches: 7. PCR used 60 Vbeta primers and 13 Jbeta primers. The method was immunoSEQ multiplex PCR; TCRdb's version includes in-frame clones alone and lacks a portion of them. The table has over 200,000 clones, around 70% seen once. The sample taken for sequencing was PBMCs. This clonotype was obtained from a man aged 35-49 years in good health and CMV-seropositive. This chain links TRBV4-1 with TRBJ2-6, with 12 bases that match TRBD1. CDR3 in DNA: TGCGCCAGCAGCCTGACCGGGACAGGGGGCGGTGGGGCCAACGTCCTGACTTTC. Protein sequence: CASSLTGTGGGGANVLTF.